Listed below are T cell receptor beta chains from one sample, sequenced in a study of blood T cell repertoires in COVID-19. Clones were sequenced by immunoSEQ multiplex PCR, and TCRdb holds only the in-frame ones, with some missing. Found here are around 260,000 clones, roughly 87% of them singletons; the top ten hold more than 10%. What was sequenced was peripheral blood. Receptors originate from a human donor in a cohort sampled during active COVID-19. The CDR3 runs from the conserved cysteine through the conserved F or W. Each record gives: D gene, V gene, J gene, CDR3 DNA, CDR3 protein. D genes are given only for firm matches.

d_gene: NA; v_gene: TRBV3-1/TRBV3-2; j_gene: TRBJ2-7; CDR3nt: TGTGCCAGCAGCCAATTACAGGGATACGAGCAGTACTTC; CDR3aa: CASSQLQGYEQYF
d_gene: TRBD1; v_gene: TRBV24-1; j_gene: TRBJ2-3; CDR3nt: TGTGCCACCAGGGACAGGGGCACAGATACGCAGTATTTT; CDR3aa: CATRDRGTDTQYF
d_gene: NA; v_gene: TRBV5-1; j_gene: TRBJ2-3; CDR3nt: TGCGCCAGCAGCTTGAACGGAGACGGCTTAGATACGCAGTATTTT; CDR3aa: CASSLNGDGLDTQYF
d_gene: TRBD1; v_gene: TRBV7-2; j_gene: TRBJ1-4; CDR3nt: TGTGCCAGCAGCTCCAGGACAGGGGGTAATGAAAAACTGTTTTTT; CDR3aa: CASSSRTGGNEKLFF
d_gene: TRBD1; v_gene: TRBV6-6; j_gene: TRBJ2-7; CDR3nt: TGTGCCACCGCCCGGGACAGCGCCACCTACGAGCAGTACTTC; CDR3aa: CATARDSATYEQYF
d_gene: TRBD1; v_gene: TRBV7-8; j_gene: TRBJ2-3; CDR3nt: TGTGCCAGCAGCTTTCGGGACAGGGGCACAGATACGCAGTATTTT; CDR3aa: CASSFRDRGTDTQYF
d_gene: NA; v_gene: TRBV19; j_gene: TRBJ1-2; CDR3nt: TGTGCCAGTAGTTTCGGACAGAGGAGCGGAGGCTACACCTTC; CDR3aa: CASSFGQRSGGYTF
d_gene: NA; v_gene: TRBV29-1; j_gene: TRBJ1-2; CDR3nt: TGCAGCGCCAACCCTCGGGCAGGGAATAGGAGCTATGGCTACACCTTC; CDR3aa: CSANPRAGNRSYGYTF
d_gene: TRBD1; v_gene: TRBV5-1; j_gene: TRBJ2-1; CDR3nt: TGCGCCAGCAGCGGGGCGGGACAGGGTTCTTACAATGAGCAGTTCTTC; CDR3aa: CASSGAGQGSYNEQFF
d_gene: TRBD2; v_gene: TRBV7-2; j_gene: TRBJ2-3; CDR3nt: TGTGCCAGCAGGACTAGCGGGAGGGGTGGCACAGATACGCAGTATTTT; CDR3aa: CASRTSGRGGTDTQYF
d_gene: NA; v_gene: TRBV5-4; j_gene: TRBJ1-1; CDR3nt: TGTGCCAGCAGCCGAGAATACCAGACAGAGAACACTGAAGCTTTCTTT; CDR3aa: CASSREYQTENTEAFF